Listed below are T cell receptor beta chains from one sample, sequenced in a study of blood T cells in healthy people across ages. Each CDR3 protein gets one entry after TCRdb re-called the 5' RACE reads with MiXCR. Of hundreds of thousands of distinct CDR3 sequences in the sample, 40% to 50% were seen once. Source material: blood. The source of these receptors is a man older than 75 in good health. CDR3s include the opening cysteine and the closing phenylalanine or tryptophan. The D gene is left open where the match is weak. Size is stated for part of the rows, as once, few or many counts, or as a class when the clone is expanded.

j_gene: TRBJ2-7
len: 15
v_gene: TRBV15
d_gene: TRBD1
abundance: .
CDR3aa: CATSTPGQATYEQYF
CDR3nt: TGTGCCACCAGTACGCCGGGACAGGCAACCTACGAGCAGTACTTC

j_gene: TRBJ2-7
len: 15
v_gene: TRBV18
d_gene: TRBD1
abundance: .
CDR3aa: CASSLTDRGTTEQYF
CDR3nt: TGTGCCAGCTCACTCACGGACAGGGGGACCACCGAGCAGTACTTC

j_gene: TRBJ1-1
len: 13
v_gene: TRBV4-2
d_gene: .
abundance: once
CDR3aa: CASSQEEKCEAFF
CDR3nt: TGTGCCAGCAGCCAAGAAGAAAAGTGCGAAGCTTTCTTT

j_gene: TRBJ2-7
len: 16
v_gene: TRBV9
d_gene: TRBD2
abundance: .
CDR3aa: CASSTSSGRPPYEQYF
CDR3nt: TGTGCCAGCAGCACCTCGAGCGGGAGGCCTCCCTACGAGCAGTACTTC

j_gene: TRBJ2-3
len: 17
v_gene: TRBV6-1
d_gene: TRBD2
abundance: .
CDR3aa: CASSEWTSGASTDTRYF
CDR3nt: TGTGCCAGCAGTGAGTGGACTAGCGGCGCTAGCACAGATACGCGGTATTTT

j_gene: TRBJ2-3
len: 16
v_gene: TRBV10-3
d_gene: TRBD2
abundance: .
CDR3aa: CAISRLTSGRTDTQYF
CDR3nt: TGTGCCATCAGTAGATTGACTAGCGGGAGGACAGATACGCAGTATTTT

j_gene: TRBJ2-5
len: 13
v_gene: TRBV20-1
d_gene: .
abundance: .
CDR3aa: CSASGLAQETQYF
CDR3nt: TGCAGTGCTAGTGGGTTAGCGCAAGAGACCCAGTACTTC

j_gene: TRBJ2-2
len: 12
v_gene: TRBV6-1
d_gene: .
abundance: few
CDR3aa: CASSEWSGELFF
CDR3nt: TGTGCCAGCAGTGAATGGTCCGGGGAGCTGTTTTTT

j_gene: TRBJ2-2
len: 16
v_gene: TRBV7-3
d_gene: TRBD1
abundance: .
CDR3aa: CASSRPVAGGTGELFF
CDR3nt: TGTGCCAGCAGCCGACCCGTGGCAGGGGGCACCGGGGAGCTGTTTTTT

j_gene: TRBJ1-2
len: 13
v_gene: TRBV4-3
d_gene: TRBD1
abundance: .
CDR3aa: CASSQTGVYGYTF
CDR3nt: TGCGCCAGCAGTCAAACAGGGGTCTATGGCTACACCTTC

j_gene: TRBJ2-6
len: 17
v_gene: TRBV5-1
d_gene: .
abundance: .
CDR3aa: CASSAQPAGSGANVLTF
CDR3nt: TGCGCCAGCAGCGCACAGCCCGCCGGCTCTGGGGCCAACGTCCTGACTTTC

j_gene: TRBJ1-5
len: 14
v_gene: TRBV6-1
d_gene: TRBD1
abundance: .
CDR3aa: CASRLDRVNQPQHF
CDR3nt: TGTGCCAGCAGGCTGGACAGGGTTAATCAGCCCCAGCATTTT

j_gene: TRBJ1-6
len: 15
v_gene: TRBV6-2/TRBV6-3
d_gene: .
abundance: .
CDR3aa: CASSSGGEGNSPLHF
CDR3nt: TGTGCCAGCAGTTCTGGAGGCGAGGGGAATTCACCCCTCCACTTT

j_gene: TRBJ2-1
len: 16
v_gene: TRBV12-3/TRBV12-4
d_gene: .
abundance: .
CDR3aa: CASSFSTSRSYNEQFF
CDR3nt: TGTGCCAGCAGTTTCTCCACTAGCAGGAGCTACAATGAGCAGTTCTTC

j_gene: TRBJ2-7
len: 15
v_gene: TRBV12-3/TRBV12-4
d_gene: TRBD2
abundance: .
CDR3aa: CASSPSGSSSYEQYF
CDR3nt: TGTGCCAGCAGCCCGAGCGGGAGTTCGTCCTACGAGCAGTACTTC

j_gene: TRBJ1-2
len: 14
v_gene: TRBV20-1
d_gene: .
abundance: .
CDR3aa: CSARDGVVGYGYTF
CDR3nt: TGCAGTGCTAGAGATGGGGTTGTCGGCTATGGCTACACCTTC

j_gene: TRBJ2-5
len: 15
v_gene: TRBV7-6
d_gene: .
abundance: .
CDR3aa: CASSLGVGTQETQYF
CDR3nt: TGTGCCAGCAGCTTAGGAGTGGGGACCCAAGAGACCCAGTACTTC

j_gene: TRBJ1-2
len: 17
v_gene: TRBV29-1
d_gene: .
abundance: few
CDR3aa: CSVDPEPGRNQNYGYTF
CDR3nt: TGCAGCGTTGACCCTGAACCAGGACGGAATCAGAACTATGGCTACACCTTC

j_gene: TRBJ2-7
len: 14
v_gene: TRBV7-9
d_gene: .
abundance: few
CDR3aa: CASSFYDRNYEQYF
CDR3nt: TGTGCCAGCAGCTTTTATGACAGGAACTACGAGCAGTACTTC

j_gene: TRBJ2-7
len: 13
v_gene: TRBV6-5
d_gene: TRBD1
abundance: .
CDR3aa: CASRPRGLYEQYF
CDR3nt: TGTGCCAGCAGACCTAGGGGGCTCTACGAGCAGTACTTC

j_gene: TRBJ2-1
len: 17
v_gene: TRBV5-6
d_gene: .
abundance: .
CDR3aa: CASSHVRRGSSYNEQFF
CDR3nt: TGTGCCAGCAGCCACGTCCGACGGGGGAGCTCCTACAATGAGCAGTTCTTC

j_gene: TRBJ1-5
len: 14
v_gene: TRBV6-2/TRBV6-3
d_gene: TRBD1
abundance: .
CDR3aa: CASSTGDAHQPQHF
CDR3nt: TGTGCCAGCAGTACAGGGGACGCGCATCAGCCCCAGCATTTT

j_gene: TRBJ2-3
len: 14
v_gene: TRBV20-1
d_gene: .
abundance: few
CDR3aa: CSARSSGAMDTQYF
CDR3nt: TGCAGTGCTAGGTCGAGTGGGGCCATGGATACGCAGTATTTT

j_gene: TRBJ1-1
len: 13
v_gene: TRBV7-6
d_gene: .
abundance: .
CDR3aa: CASSLEANTEAFF
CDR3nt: TGTGCCAGTAGCTTAGAAGCTAACACTGAAGCTTTCTTT

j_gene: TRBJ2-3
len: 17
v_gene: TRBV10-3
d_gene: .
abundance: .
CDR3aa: CAISESGAWDPTDTQYF
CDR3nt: TGTGCCATCAGTGAGTCGGGGGCTTGGGATCCCACAGATACGCAGTATTTT

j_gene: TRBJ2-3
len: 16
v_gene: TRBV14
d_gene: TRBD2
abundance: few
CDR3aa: CASSQWLLAGEDTQYF
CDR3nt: TGTGCCAGCAGCCAATGGTTACTAGCGGGAGAAGATACGCAGTATTTT

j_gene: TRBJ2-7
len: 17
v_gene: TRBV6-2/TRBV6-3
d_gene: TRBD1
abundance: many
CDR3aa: CASSSLIGTGGFDEQYF
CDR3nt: TGTGCCAGCAGTTCACTCATCGGGACAGGGGGCTTCGACGAGCAGTACTTC